This T cell receptor (beta chain) was profiled in a study of control samples from healthy donors and cancer patients. Generated by immunoSEQ multiplex PCR, the TCRdb table keeps only in-frame clones and is missing some. Of around 130,000 clones in the sample, 85% to 90% were seen once. This CDR3 is built from 15 residues. Germline lookup yields CDR1 SGHRS and CDR2 YFSETQ. The ends lost 4 bases at V and 6 bases at J; junction bases unmatched: 8. Source material: PBMCs. The sequence derives from a man between 45 and 60 years old with head and neck cancer. V and J are TRBV5-1 and TRBJ2-2; 8 positions agree with TRBD1. The CDR3 reads CASSHQGAGAGELFF. The CDR3 nucleotides read TGCGCCAGCAGCCACCAGGGGGCAGGGGCCGGGGAGCTGTTTTTT.